This T cell receptor beta chain was found in a study of CD8+ T cells in alopecia areata. The wider study: Treated patients received oral tofacitinib, 5 to 10 mg twice daily.

Treatment: oral pan-JAK inhibitor, 5-10 mg twice daily. RNA was isolated and reverse transcribed to cDNA, the sequencing template. Assay used: immunoSEQ multiplex PCR; TCRdb lists only in-frame clones, some missing. This table holds 60,000 to 85,000 clones, around 30% found once. Between the trimmed V and J ends, which lost 6 bases and 8 bases, there was a span of 11 bases. The CDR3 runs to 12 residues. Germline-derived CDR1 and CDR2 are SGHVS and FNYEAQ. This TCR was sampled from a human donor with alopecia areata. The chain combines TRBV7-6 with TRBJ2-1; D gene ambiguous. The sample consisted of CD8+ T cells sorted from blood, taken at week 4, from a patient treated with tofacitinib. The DNA of the CDR3 is TGTGCCAGCAGTGCCGAGGATGATGAGCAGTTCTTC. Amino acid sequence: CASSAEDDEQFF.